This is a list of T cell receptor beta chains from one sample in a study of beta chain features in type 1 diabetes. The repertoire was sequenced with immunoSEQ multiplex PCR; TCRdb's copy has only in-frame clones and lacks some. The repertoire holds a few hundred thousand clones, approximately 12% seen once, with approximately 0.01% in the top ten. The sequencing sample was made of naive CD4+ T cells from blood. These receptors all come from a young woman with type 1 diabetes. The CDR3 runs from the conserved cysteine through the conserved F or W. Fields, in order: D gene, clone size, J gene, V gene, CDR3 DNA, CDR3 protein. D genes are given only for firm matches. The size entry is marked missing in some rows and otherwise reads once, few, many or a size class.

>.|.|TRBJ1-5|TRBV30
TGTGCCTGGAGTGTAGGGGGGGGCAATCAGCCCCAGCATTTT
CAWSVGGGNQPQHF
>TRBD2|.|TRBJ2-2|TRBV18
TGTGCCAGCTCCCTAGGACTAGACACCGGGGAGCTGTTTTTT
CASSLGLDTGELFF
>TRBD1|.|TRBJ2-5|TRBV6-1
TGTGCCAGCAGTGAACCGGGACAGGGAGGGGAGACCCAGTACTTC
CASSEPGQGGETQYF
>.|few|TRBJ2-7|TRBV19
TGTGCCAGTAGTCACCCAACCCGGTACGAGCAGTACTTC
CASSHPTRYEQYF
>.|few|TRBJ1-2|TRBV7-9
TGTGCCAGCAGCTTAGAAACCGGGACATTGGGTGGCTACACCTTC
CASSLETGTLGGYTF
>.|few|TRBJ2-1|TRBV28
TGTGCCAGCAGTTCTACAGGGAATCCATACAATGAGCAGTTCTTC
CASSSTGNPYNEQFF
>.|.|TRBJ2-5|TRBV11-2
TGTGCCAGCAGCCTCGGGTCGCATAAAGAGACCCAGTACTTC
CASSLGSHKETQYF
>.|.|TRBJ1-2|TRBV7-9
TGTGCCAGCAGCTCTCGGCAGGGGAAGTCGGACTATGGCTACACCTTC
CASSSRQGKSDYGYTF
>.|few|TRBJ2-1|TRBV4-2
TGTGCCAGCAGCCAAGTTTGGCGGGACGGCGATGAGCAGTTCTTC
CASSQVWRDGDEQFF
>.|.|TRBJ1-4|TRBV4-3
TGCGCCAGCAGCCAAGATCTCGACGCGCGGTATGAAAAACTGTTTTTT
CASSQDLDARYEKLFF
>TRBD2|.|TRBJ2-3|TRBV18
TGTGCCAGCTCACCACCGGGAGGGACCAGCACAGATACGCAGTATTTT
CASSPPGGTSTDTQYF
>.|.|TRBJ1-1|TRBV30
TGTGCCTGGAGCCACCGGGGGGCGGGCACTGAAGCTTTCTTT
CAWSHRGAGTEAFF
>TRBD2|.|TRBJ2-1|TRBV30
TGTGCCTGGAGTGTGTGGAGGGCTAGCGGGAGGAGTGAGCAGTTCTTC
CAWSVWRASGRSEQFF
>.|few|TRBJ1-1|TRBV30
TGTGCCTGGAGTGTAGGCGGAGCCAACACTGAAGCTTTCTTT
CAWSVGGANTEAFF
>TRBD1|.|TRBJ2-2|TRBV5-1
TGCGCCAGCAGCTTCGGGGACAGGGACACCGGGGAGCTGTTTTTT
CASSFGDRDTGELFF
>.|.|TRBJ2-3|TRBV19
TGTGCCAGTAGTGTTAGCGGAACCACAGATACGCAGTATTTT
CASSVSGTTDTQYF
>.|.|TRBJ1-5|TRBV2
TGTGCCAGCCGCCTTGAGAGTAGCAATCAGCCCCAGCATTTT
CASRLESSNQPQHF
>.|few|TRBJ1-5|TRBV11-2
TGTGCCAGCAGCTGGGGGGGCTCTGGTCAGCCCCAGCATTTT
CASSWGGSGQPQHF
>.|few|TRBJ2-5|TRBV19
TGTGCCAGTAATTCGGCGGGGGCCCTGGAGACCCAGTACTTC
CASNSAGALETQYF
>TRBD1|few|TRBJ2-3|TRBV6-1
TGTGCCAGCAGCGAGCACAGGGGGCGCGCAGATACGCAGTATTTT
CASSEHRGRADTQYF
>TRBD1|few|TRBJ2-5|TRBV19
TGTGCCAGCAGGGACAGGGGTGCGGAGACCCAGTACTTC
CASRDRGAETQYF
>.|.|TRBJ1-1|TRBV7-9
TGTGCCAGCAGCTTAGGTGGGGCGGGAGGCACTGAAGCTTTCTTT
CASSLGGAGGTEAFF
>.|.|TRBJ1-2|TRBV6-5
TGTGCCAGCACCCGCTTAGTGGTTAACTATGGCTACACCTTC
CASTRLVVNYGYTF
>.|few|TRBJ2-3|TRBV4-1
TGCGCCAGCAGCCAAGATGAGGCTCACTTCACAGATACGCAGTATTTT
CASSQDEAHFTDTQYF
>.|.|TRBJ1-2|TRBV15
TGTGCCACCAGCAGAGATCCCACGGGCTATGGCTACACCTTC
CATSRDPTGYGYTF
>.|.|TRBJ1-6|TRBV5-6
TGTGCCAGCAGCTTGGGGGCAGGGAATTCACCCCTCCACTTT
CASSLGAGNSPLHF
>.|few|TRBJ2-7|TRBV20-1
TGCAGTGCTAGAGGGCCCGGGGGGCAGTACTTC
CSARGPGGQYF
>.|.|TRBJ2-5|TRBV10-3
TGTGCCATCAGGGACGGGCGGGGCGAGACCCAGTACTTC
CAIRDGRGETQYF
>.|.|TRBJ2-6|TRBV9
TGTGCCAGCAGCCCTAGCGGGACAGGCTCTGGGGCCAACGTCCTGACTTTC
CASSPSGTGSGANVLTF
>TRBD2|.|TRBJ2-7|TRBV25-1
TGTGCCAGCAAAGGGACTAGCAACTACGAGCAGTACTTC
CASKGTSNYEQYF
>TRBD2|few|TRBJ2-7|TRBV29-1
TGCAGTTTTACCGGGACTAGCGGAACCGAGCAGTACTTC
CSFTGTSGTEQYF
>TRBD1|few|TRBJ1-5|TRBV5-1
TGCGCCAGCAGCAGGACAGGGGGCAGCAATCAGCCCCAGCATTTT
CASSRTGGSNQPQHF
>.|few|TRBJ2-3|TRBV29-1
TGCAGCGTGGGCGGGTCCTCTAGCACAGATACGCAGTATTTT
CSVGGSSSTDTQYF
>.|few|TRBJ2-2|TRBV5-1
TGCGCCAGCAGCTTGTCCGGGACCGGGGAGCTGTTTTTT
CASSLSGTGELFF
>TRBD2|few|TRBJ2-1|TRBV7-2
TGTGCCAGCAGCACCCGACTAGCCCCGAACAATGAGCAGTTCTTC
CASSTRLAPNNEQFF
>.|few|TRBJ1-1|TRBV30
TGTGCCTGGAAACAGGGTGGGAACACTGAAGCTTTCTTT
CAWKQGGNTEAFF
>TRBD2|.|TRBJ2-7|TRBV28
TGTGCCAGCAGTTCCCCTAGCGGCCGGGACCACGAGCAGTACTTC
CASSSPSGRDHEQYF
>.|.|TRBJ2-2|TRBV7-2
TGTGCCAGCAGCTTGCGGTCCCGCGGGGAGCTGTTTTTT
CASSLRSRGELFF
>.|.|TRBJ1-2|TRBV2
TGTGCCAGCAGCGGAGAGGGGACTCCTAGCTATGGCTACACCTTC
CASSGEGTPSYGYTF
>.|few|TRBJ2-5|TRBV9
TGTGCCAGCAGCGTATCTGGCGGCGAAGAGACCCAGTACTTC
CASSVSGGEETQYF
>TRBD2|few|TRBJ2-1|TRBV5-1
TGCGCCAGCAGCTTCTGGCGGGAGGCCTACAATGAGCAGTTCTTC
CASSFWREAYNEQFF
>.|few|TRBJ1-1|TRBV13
TGTGCCAGCAGCTTAGCCGGTAGGCAGGTGAACACTGAAGCTTTCTTT
CASSLAGRQVNTEAFF
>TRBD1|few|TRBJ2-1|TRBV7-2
TGTGCCAGCAGCCGAGACAGGGGCTCCTCCAATGAGCAGTTCTTC
CASSRDRGSSNEQFF
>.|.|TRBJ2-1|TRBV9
TGTGCCAGCAGTGGGGACTTTGAGCAGTTCTTC
CASSGDFEQFF
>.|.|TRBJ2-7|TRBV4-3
TGCGCCAGCAGCCAAGGGCCTGGGGGGTCGTACGAGCAGTACTTC
CASSQGPGGSYEQYF
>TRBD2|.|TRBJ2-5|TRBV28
TGTGCCAGCAACGGGGGGGGGATCGGAGAGACCCAGTACTTC
CASNGGGIGETQYF
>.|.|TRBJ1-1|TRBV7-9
TGTGCCAGCAGCTTAGAATTCGTGAACACTGAAGCTTTCTTT
CASSLEFVNTEAFF